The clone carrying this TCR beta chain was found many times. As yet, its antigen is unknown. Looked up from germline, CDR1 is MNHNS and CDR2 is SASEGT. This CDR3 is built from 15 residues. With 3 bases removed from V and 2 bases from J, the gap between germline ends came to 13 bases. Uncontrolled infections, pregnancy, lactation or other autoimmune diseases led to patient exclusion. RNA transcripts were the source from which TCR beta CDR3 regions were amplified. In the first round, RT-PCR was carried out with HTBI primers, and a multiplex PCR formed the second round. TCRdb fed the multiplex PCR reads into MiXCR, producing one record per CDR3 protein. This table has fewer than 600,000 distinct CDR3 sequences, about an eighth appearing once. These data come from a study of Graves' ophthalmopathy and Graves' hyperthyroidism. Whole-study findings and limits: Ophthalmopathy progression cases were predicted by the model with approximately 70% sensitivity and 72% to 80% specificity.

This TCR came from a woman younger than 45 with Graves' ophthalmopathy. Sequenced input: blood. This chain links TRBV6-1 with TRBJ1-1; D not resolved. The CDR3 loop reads CASSELYGVNTEAFF. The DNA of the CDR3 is TGTGCCAGCAGTGAGTTGTACGGAGTAAACACTGAAGCTTTCTTT.